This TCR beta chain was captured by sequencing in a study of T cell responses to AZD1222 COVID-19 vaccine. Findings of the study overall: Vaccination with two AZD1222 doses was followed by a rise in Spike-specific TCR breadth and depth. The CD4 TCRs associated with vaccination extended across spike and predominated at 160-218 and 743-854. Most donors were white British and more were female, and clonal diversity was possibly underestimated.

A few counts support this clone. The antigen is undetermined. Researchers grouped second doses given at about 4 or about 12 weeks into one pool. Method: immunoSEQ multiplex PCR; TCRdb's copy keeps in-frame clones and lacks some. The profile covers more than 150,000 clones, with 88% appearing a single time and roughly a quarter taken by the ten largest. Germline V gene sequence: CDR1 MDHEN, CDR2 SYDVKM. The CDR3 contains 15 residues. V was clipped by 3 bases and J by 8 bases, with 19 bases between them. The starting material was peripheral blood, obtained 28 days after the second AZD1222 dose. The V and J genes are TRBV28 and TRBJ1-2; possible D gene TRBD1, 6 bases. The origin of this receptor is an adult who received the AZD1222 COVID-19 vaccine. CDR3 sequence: CASSFRQQGRVGYTF. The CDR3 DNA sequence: TGTGCCAGCAGTTTTAGGCAACAGGGCCGGGTAGGCTACACCTTC.